These 27 T cell receptor beta chains share one sample of origin, sequenced in a study of cytomegalovirus exposure and HLA in healthy donors. Clones were read by immunoSEQ multiplex PCR, and TCRdb kept only the in-frame ones, dropping some. The sample contains about 240,000 clones, around 88% of which appear only once. The sample was PBMCs. Receptor source: a woman under 40 in good health and CMV-seropositive.

The rearrangement uses TRBV7-6 and TRBJ2-7, with 9 positions matching TRBD1. J lost 5 bases, V lost 5 bases, and 10 bases had no gene match. CDR1 is SGHVS and CDR2 is FNYEAQ in the germline V gene. This CDR3 region has 15 residues. DNA for the CDR3: TGTGCCAGCAGCCTTCAGACAGGGGGACGTAACGAGCAGTACTTC. Translation: CASSLQTGGRNEQYF.

This rearrangement joins TRBV6-1 to TRBJ1-4, with 8 bases aligning to TRBD1. This CDR3 spans 15 amino acids. J was trimmed by 10 bases and V by 4 bases; bases with no gene match: 11. Germline CDR1 MNHNS, CDR2 SASEGT. The CDR3 DNA is TGTGCCAGCAGTGGGAGACAGGGACAGGTGGGAAAACTGTTTTTT. Protein sequence: CASSGRQGQVGKLFF.

The chain combines TRBV13 with TRBJ2-7; maybe TRBD1 (5 bases). With 3 bases removed from V and 1 base from J, the gap between germline ends came to 13 bases. CDR1 PRHDT and CDR2 FYEKMQ come from the germline V gene (reference sequence). CDR3 size: 15 residues. For the CDR3, the DNA is TGTGCCAGCAGCTTGGGTTTCAGGGTGTCCTACGAGCAGTACTTC. Translation: CASSLGFRVSYEQYF.

This clone was found once. This chain connects TRBV7-9 to TRBJ2-7; a weak D match, TRBD2 (6 bases). This CDR3 is built from 13 residues. The V gene lost 5 bases and the J gene lost 3 bases, with 11 bases spanning the gap. Germline CDR1 SEHNR, CDR2 FQNEAQ (reference sequence). The CDR3 DNA is TGTGCCAGCAGCCCGGCCGGGGGCTACGAGCAGTACTTC. Amino acid sequence: CASSPAGGYEQYF.

The gene calls are TRBV7-6 and TRBJ1-1, with 9 nucleotides matching TRBD1. V was pared by 7 bases and J by 0 bases, with 3 bases of the junction left unmatched. This CDR3 spans 14 amino acids. CDR1 is SGHVS, CDR2 FNYEAQ, per germline. The CDR3 loop is CASIRDRVNTEAFF. CDR3 coding DNA: TGTGCCAGCATCAGGGACAGGGTGAACACTGAAGCTTTCTTT.

Written as DNA, the CDR3 is TGCGCCAGCAGCTTGGGCCTGCAACTGATGGAGACCCAGTACTTC. Translation gives CASSLGLQLMETQYF. The rearrangement links TRBV5-1 to TRBJ2-5; D gene unclear. Per germline, CDR1 SGHRS and CDR2 YFSETQ. CDR3 length: 15 residues. With 0 bases removed from V and 5 bases from J, the gap between germline ends came to 14 bases.

This clone is a singleton in its sample. This chain joins TRBV9 and TRBJ2-2; no clear D gene. Germline CDR1 and CDR2: SGDLS and YYNGEE. The CDR3 extends over 15 amino acids. V lost 0 bases to trimming and J lost 6 bases, with 12 bases between them. The CDR3 sequence is CASSVDSVPAGELFF. In nucleotides, the CDR3 is TGTGCCAGCAGCGTAGACTCGGTTCCCGCCGGGGAGCTGTTTTTT.

V usage is TRBV2 and J usage is TRBJ1-2, with D perhaps TRBD1 (5 bases). The germline gives CDR1 SNHLY, CDR2 FYNNEI. Trimming pared 3 bases from V and 2 bases from J, leaving 16 bases between. The CDR3 is 16 amino acids. DNA of the CDR3: TGTGCCAGCAGTGACCTAATTGGACAAGTCAACTATGGCTACACCTTC. It codes for CASSDLIGQVNYGYTF.

This chain joins TRBV27 and TRBJ2-7, with TRBD2 identical over 10 bases. The CDR3 runs to 15 residues. Trimming cost V 0 bases and J 1 base; bases outside gene matches: 0. Germline-derived CDR1 and CDR2 are MNHEY and SMNVEV (reference sequence). The CDR3 nucleotides are TGTGCCAGCAGTTTATCGGGACTAGCGTCCTACGAGCAGTACTTC. It codes for CASSLSGLASYEQYF.

The chain couples TRBV19 to TRBJ2-2; tentative D call: TRBD2 (6 bases). The V gene lost 0 bases and the J gene lost 6 bases, with 11 bases spanning the gap. Germline V gene lookup returns CDR1 LNHDA and CDR2 SQIVND (reference sequence). The CDR3 sequence is 15 residues long. This CDR3 is CASSIERGPAGELFF. The CDR3 bases are TGTGCCAGTAGTATAGAGCGGGGACCGGCCGGGGAGCTGTTTTTT.

This chain joins TRBV4-1 and TRBJ2-7, with D possibly TRBD2 on 6 matching bases. The CDR3 is 14 residues long. Germline V lookup: CDR1 MGHRA, CDR2 YSYEKL. Trimming stripped 1 base from V and 5 bases from J, with 12 bases between. The CDR3 reads CASSQGVEGNEQYF. CDR3 DNA: TGCGCCAGCAGCCAAGGGGTGGAGGGAAACGAGCAGTACTTC.

The chain carries TRBV5-1 and TRBJ2-7; D is unresolved. Germline values: CDR1 SGHRS, CDR2 YFSETQ. The CDR3 spans 14 residues. V was pared by 0 bases and J by 0 bases, with 7 bases between. The DNA for the CDR3 is TGCGCCAGCAGCTTGGGAGCCCCCTCCTACGAGCAGTACTTC. Its translation: CASSLGAPSYEQYF.

This chain joins TRBV5-1 and TRBJ2-1; possible D gene TRBD2, 5 bases. Deletions cut 1 base from V and 8 bases from J, with 13 bases between. Germline CDR1 is SGHRS and CDR2 is YFSETQ. The CDR3 contains 14 residues. CDR3 residues: CASSLPGVGDEQFF. In DNA form, the CDR3 reads TGCGCCAGCAGCTTGCCCGGGGTGGGAGATGAGCAGTTCTTC.

As DNA, the CDR3 is TGTGCCAGCAGCTCCAGGACTAGCGGAAGTGGCTCCTACGAGCAGTACTTC. Protein sequence: CASSSRTSGSGSYEQYF. The chain employs TRBV7-2 and TRBJ2-7; TRBD2 agrees at 10 bases. Germline assignment: CDR1 SGHTA and CDR2 FQGNSA. V was pared by 4 bases and J by 0 bases, with 9 bases of the junction left unmatched. This CDR3 region has 17 residues.

The V and J genes are TRBV5-1 and TRBJ2-7; TRBD2 might be the D (6 bases). V was shortened by 4 bases and J by 3 bases, with 14 bases between the two germline ends. CDR3 size: 14 residues. Germline-derived CDR1 and CDR2 are SGHRS and YFSETQ. The CDR3 loop reads CASSPVRRDYEQYF. The CDR3 region has the DNA TGCGCCAGCAGCCCGGTCCGGCGGGACTACGAGCAGTACTTC.

CDR3 nucleotides: TGTGCCAGCAGCTCGAGGACAGGGGGGGAGACCCAGTACTTC. Translating it yields CASSSRTGGETQYF. The chain links TRBV13 to TRBJ2-5; TRBD1 matches 10 bases. CDR1 and CDR2 from the germline V gene are PRHDT and FYEKMQ (reference sequence). The V and J ends lost 4 bases and 5 bases, in that order; junction bases with no gene match: 4. The CDR3 length is 14 residues.

The genes are TRBV11-3 and TRBJ2-7, with 7 bases that match TRBD1. V lost 5 bases and J lost 2; bases outside the gene matches: 9. The germline V gene encodes CDR1 SGHNT and CDR2 YENEEA. This CDR3 has 15 amino acids. The CDR3 spells CASSTSGQSTYEQYF. The CDR3 DNA sequence: TGTGCCAGCAGCACCTCGGGACAGAGTACCTACGAGCAGTACTTC.

The V and J genes are TRBV18 and TRBJ2-3; possible D gene TRBD1, 5 bases. From germline, CDR1 is KGHSH and CDR2 LQKENI. There are 15 residues in the CDR3. Between the trimmed V and J ends, which lost 3 bases and 7 bases, there was a span of 17 bases. The CDR3 coding sequence is TGTGCCAGCTCACCCCAGGACAAGGGTTTTCATACGCAGTATTTT. It codes for CASSPQDKGFHTQYF.

V and J are TRBV7-9 and TRBJ1-5; TRBD1 matches 10 bases. The CDR3 consists of 15 residues. Trimming cost V 4 bases and J 2 bases; bases outside gene matches: 2. Germline V gene lookup returns CDR1 SEHNR and CDR2 FQNEAQ (reference sequence). CDR3 protein: CASSSGTGGNQPQHF. Here the CDR3 DNA reads TGTGCCAGCAGCTCCGGGACAGGGGGCAATCAGCCCCAGCATTTT. The full variable domain, completed using reference TRBV7-9 and TRBJ1-5, is DTGVSQNPRHKITKRGQNVTFRCDPISEHNRLYWYRQTLGQGPEFLTYFQNEAQLEKSRLLSDRFSAERPKGSFSTLEIQRTEQGDSAMYLCASSSGTGGNQPQHFGDGTRLSIL.

V is TRBV5-1 and J is TRBJ2-7, with 10 bases fitting TRBD2. The CDR3 is 14 amino acids. V was pared by 7 bases and J by 5 bases, with 9 bases of the junction left unmatched. The germline V gene encodes CDR1 SGHRS and CDR2 YFSETQ. CDR3 sequence reads: CASRIAGTSDEQYF. The CDR3 DNA reads as TGCGCCAGCCGCATCGCCGGGACTAGCGACGAGCAGTACTTC.

The J gene is TRBJ2-3, the V gene TRBV5-1; D is uncertain. The CDR3 contains 14 residues. Germline V CDR1 and CDR2: SGHRS, YFSETQ. Trimming left V 6 bases short and J 1 base short, with 12 bases between. The CDR3 coding sequence is TGCGCCAGCACCGTTGGCTTGGGCACAGATACGCAGTATTTT. As protein: CASTVGLGTDTQYF.

The chain carries TRBV6-5 and TRBJ2-7, with 9 positions matching TRBD1. This CDR3 has 16 amino acids. Unmatched junction bases numbered 7, after V lost 2 bases and J lost 2 bases. Germline CDR1 is MNHEY and CDR2 is SVGAGI. Written as DNA, the CDR3 is TGTGCCAGCAGTTACGGCGCGACAGGGGGGGCCTACGAGCAGTACTTC. Translated, it gives CASSYGATGGAYEQYF.

The J gene is TRBJ1-5, the V gene TRBV5-6; TRBD1 aligns across 9 bases. CDR3 length equals 18 residues. Germline CDR1 SGHDT, CDR2 YYEEEE. Trimming removed 2 bases from V and 4 bases from J; junction bases left unmatched: 13. The CDR3 bases are TGTGCCAGCAGCTTTAACAGGGGGCCCGAAAGAATTAATCAGCCCCAGCATTTT. As protein: CASSFNRGPERINQPQHF.

V is TRBV7-6 and J is TRBJ1-1; 12 positions agree with TRBD1. Trimming took 3 bases from V and 6 from J; bases not matched to a gene: 8. The CDR3 consists of 16 residues. CDR1 and CDR2 (germline): SGHVS, FNYEAQ. The CDR3 region has the DNA TGTGCCAGCAGCTTGGGGACAGGGGGCGAATGGGCTGAAGCTTTCTTT. It is translated as CASSLGTGGEWAEAFF.

The genes are TRBV20-1 and TRBJ2-7, with no clear D. The CDR3 is made up of 11 amino acids. Trimming removed 5 bases from V and 3 bases from J, with 8 bases in between. Germline CDR1 and CDR2: DFQATT and SNEGSKA (reference sequence). The CDR3 region has the DNA TGCAGTGCTTCCCCTCGCTACGAGCAGTACTTC. Translated: CSASPRYEQYF.

J is TRBJ1-2 and V is TRBV6-6, with unresolved D. CDR1 MNHNY and CDR2 SVGAGI come from the germline V gene (reference sequence). The V end was cut by 1 base, the J end by 9 bases, with 6 bases between. CDR3 size: 11 residues. The CDR3 region is CASSYLERYTF. The CDR3 DNA is TGTGCCAGCAGTTACTTAGAACGCTACACCTTC.

The genes are TRBV6-5 and TRBJ2-2; D call uncertain. V dropped 6 bases and J dropped 0 bases, with 11 bases sitting between them. This CDR3 has 15 amino acids. CDR1 is MNHEY and CDR2 is SVGAGI in the germline V gene. CDR3 sequence: CASSPRLSNTGELFF. In DNA form, the CDR3 reads TGTGCCAGCAGCCCCAGGCTATCGAACACCGGGGAGCTGTTTTTT.